This T cell receptor beta chain was recovered during a study of identical twins (dated by TCRdb to the mid-2010s). About the investigation overall: To test whether fetal clonotypes persist, the study used deep sequencing on TCR alpha and beta repertoires from monozygotic twins, unrelated adults of various ages, and cord blood. Replicate twin experiments were performed at different times using different library preparation protocols to rule out contamination.

All donors were healthy Caucasians. Three pairs of female monozygotic twins, all aged 18 to 29 years, were included in the twin cohort. Peripheral blood mononuclear cells were the source from which RNA for the TCR libraries was isolated. General findings and caveats noted by the study authors: Zero-insertion analyses could be partly confounded by invariant T cells such as MAIT and iNKT, though diverse VJ usage argued against such confounding for most clonotypes. Fewer insertions were carried by abundant cord blood beta clonotypes, a similar but weaker trend appeared in young adult naive repertoires, and no such trend appeared in memory repertoires. Because the same donors could not be followed over many years, the conclusions relied on cross-sectional statistical analysis. Recombination models systematically underestimated out-of-frame TCR alpha sharing in monozygotic twins but agreed with sharing between unrelated individuals. A weaker excess of twin sharing was found in beta out-of-frame sequences because the signal-to-noise ratio was lowered by fewer shared sequences. Compared with coincidental sharing between unrelated individuals, an excess of low generation-probability sequences was observed among out-of-frame TCR alpha sequences shared between twins.

CDR1 and CDR2 (SEHNR, FQNEAQ) derive from the germline V gene (reference sequence). The CDR3, cysteine through phenylalanine, is 11 amino acids long. The read is trimmed to its CDR3 DNA, 33 bases read in frame from base 1. Libraries were prepared through 5' RACE. TCRdb names Illumina HiSeq 2000 as the instrument used. A universal primer binding site was introduced by template switching, and a unique molecular identifier was present in the final cDNA, enabling accurate counting of TCR cDNA molecules. Specific primers in the conserved constant-segment region were used to synthesize first-strand cDNA for the TCR alpha and beta chains. Each cDNA library was double barcoded, with a SMART-Mk sample barcode plus Illumina barcodes, to control for contamination. TruSeq adapter sequences, together with Illumina sample barcodes, were added in two successive PCR steps. The Illumina HiSeq platform was used with custom primers to sequence TCR alpha and beta cDNA libraries. As for the authors' bioinformatics: MiGEC was used to process raw reads and extract unique molecular identifiers, and MiXCR was used to find CDR3 positions. For each individual, recombination models were inferred using an EM algorithm with the repgenHMM and IGoR tools. The analysis of shared clonotypes was done with the tcR package in R, with sharing normalized by the product of cloneset sizes. To study raw recombination free of thymic and clonal selection effects, out-of-frame nonproductive sequences were analyzed. TCRdb trimmed the raw reads at Q25, called clones with MiXCR and kept productive beta chains. When rows share a CDR3 protein, they turn into one entry using the most common DNA and genes. The V and J calls, along with clone size, are taken from TCRdb and not from the paper's own processing. The sample table contains about 720,000 distinct CDR3 sequences; only one count was recorded for 15% to 20% of them. The top ten clonotypes cover 13% of the sample.

This clonotype has a handful of counts. Its antigen remains undetermined. Per-base qualities were not stored, and no clone one base away is much larger. These same records also appear under a second study, on T cells expressing NK-cell markers. The second publication reports: Three sorted T-cell subsets (CD3+CD56+NKG2C+, CD3+CD56+NKG2C- and CD3+CD56-NKG2C+) from roughly eight donors had their TCR beta-chain repertoires profiled. Among the eight sequenced donors, seven were HCMV-seropositive and one was HCMV-seronegative. In several experiments an anti-gammadeltaTCR antibody was added to restrict sorting to alphabetaTCR-expressing T cells. For about 6 donors, the dominant CD3+CD56+NKG2C+ clonotypes were among the top 10 CD8+ clonotypes and accounted for about 1.0-7.0% of CD8+ T cells. Those dominant clonotypes were again the most abundant among CD3+CD56-NKG2C+ cells in four donors, at about 25-60.1%. Whether the expanded NKG2C-expressing T cell clones were specific for HCMV antigens remained unclear. The study sequenced eight donors, all healthy volunteers chosen at random: three men and five women. HCMV-specific IgG was detected in serum with a commercial ELISA kit to determine HCMV serostatus. Bulk peripheral blood T-cell repertoires were additionally sequenced from unsorted PBMC for a handful of donors. Reads were demultiplexed and grouped by UMI with MIGEC, and clonotypes were assembled and quantified with MiTCR. To exclude erroneous sequences, only TCR cDNA sequences supported by at least two reads were retained. The tcR package was used for downstream repertoire analysis, and clonotypes were matched between fractions using CDR3 nucleotide sequence together with V segment. VDJmatch was used to annotate antigen specificity against VDJdb, with one amino acid substitution allowed in CDR3.

This clonotype was obtained from a woman aged 18-29 years in good health. This sequence uses TRBV7-9 and TRBJ1-1, with TRBD1 identical over 8 junction bases. The sample taken for sequencing was PBMCs. The base sequence is TGTCCCACCCGGGACAGGAGTGAAGCTTTCTTT. This encodes CPTRDRSEAFF.